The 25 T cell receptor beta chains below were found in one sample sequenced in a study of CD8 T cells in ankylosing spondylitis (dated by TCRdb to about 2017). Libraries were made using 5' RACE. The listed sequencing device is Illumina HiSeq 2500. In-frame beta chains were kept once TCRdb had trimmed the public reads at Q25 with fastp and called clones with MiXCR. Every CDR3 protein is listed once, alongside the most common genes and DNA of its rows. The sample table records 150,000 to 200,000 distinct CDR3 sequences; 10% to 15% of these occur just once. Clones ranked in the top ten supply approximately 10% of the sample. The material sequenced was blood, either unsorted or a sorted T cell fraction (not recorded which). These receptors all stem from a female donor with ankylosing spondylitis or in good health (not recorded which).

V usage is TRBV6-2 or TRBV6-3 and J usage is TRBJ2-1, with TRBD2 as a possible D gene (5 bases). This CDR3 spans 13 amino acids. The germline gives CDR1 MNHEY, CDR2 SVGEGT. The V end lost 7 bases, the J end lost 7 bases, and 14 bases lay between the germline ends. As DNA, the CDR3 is TGTGCCAGCATACACGGGATGGGGAATGAGCAGTTCTTC. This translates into CASIHGMGNEQFF.

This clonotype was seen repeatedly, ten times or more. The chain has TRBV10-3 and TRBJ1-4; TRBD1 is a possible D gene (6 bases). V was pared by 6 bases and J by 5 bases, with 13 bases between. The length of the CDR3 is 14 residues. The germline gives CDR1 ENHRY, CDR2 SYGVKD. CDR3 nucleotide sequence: TGTGCCATCAGCTCGGGACAAAAAAATGAAAAACTGTTTTTT. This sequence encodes CAISSGQKNEKLFF.

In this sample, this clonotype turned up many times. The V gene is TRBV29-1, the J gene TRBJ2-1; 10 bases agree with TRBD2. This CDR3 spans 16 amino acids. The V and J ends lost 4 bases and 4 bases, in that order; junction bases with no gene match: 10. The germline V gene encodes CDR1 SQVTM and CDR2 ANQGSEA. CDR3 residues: CSVAGIPLAGYNEQFF. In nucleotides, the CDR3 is TGCAGCGTTGCCGGTATTCCACTAGCGGGGTACAATGAGCAGTTCTTC.

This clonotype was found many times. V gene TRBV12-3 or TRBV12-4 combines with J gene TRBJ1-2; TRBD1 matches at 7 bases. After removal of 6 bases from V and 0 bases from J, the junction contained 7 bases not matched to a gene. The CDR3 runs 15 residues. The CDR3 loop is CASRPGQEPNYGYTF. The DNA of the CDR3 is TGTGCCAGCAGGCCCGGACAGGAGCCTAACTATGGCTACACCTTC.

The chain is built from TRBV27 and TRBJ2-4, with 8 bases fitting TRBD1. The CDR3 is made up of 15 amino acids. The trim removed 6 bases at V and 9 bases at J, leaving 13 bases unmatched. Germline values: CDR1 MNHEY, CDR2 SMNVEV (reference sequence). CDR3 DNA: TGTGCCAGCAGCGAAACGGGACAGGAGAACGCCATTCAGTACTTC. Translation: CASSETGQENAIQYF.

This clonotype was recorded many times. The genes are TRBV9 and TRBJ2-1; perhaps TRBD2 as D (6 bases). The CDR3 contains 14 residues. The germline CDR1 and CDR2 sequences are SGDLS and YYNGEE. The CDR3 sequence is CRSKPNGSGNEQFF. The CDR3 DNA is TGTCGCTCCAAACCCAACGGGAGCGGCAATGAGCAGTTCTTC. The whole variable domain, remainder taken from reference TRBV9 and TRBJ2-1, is DSGVTQTPKHLITATGQRVTLRCSPRSGDLSVYWYQQSLDQGLQFLIQYYNGEERAKGNILERFSAQQFPDLHSELNLSSLELGDSALYFCRSKPNGSGNEQFFGPGTRLTVL.

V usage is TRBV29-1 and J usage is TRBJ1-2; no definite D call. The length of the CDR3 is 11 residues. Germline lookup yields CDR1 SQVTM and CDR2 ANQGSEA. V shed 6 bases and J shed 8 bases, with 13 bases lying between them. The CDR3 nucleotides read TGCAGCGTCCAGGAAGGTGGGGGCTACACCTTC. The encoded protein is CSVQEGGGYTF.

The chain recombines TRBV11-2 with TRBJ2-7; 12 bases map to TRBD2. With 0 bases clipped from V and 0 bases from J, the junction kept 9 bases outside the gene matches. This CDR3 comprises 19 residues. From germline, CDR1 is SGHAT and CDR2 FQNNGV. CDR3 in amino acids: CASSLEGLAGGIHSYEQYF. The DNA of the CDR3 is TGTGCCAGCAGCTTAGAGGGGCTAGCGGGAGGGATTCACTCCTACGAGCAGTACTTC.

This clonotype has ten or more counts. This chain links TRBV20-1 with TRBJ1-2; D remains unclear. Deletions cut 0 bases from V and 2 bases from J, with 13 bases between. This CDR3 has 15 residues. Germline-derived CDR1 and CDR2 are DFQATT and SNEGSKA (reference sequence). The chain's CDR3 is CSARDTETTNYGYTF. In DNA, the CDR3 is TGCAGTGCTAGAGATACAGAGACAACGAACTATGGCTACACCTTC.

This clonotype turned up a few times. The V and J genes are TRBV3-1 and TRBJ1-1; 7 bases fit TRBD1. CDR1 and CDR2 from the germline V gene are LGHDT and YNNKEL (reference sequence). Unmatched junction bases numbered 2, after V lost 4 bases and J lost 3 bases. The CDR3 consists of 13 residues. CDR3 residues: CASSRDRDTEAFF. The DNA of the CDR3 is TGTGCCAGCAGCCGTGACAGGGACACTGAAGCTTTCTTT.

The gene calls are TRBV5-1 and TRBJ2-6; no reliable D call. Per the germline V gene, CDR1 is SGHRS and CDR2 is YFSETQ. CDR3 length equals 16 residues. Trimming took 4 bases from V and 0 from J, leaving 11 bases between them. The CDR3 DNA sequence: TGCGCCAGCAGCATAGGACGGATCTCTGGGGCCAACGTCCTGACTTTC. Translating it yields CASSIGRISGANVLTF. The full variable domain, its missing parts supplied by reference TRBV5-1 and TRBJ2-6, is KAGVTQTPRYLIKTRGQQVTLSCSPISGHRSVSWYQQTPGQGLQFLFEYFSETQRNKGNFPGRFSGRQFSNSRSEMNVSTLELGDSALYLCASSIGRISGANVLTFGAGSRLTVL.

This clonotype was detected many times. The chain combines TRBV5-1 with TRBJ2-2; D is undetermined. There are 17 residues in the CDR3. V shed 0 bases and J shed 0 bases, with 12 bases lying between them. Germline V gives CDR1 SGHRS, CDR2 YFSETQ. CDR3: CASSLDSPQTNTGELFF. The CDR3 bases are TGCGCCAGCAGCTTGGACAGTCCACAGACGAACACCGGGGAGCTGTTTTTT.

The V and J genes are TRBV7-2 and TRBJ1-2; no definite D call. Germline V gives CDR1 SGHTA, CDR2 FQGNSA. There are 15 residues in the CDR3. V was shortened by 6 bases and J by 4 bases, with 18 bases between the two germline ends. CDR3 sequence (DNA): TGTGCCAGCAGATCACCCGCAACGAAGTTCTATGGCTACACCTTC. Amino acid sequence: CASRSPATKFYGYTF.

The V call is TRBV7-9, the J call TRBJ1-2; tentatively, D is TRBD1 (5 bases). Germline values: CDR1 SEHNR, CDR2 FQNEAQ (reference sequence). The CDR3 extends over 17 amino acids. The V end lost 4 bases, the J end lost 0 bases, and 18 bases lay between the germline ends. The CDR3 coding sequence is TGTGCCAGCAGCTCCCTCACCCGGACAACAGCTAACTATGGCTACACCTTC. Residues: CASSSLTRTTANYGYTF.

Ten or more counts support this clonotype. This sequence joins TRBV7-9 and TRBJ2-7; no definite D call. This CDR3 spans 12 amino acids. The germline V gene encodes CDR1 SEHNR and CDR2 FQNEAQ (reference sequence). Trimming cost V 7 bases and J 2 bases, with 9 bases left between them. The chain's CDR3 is CASTSMTYEQYF. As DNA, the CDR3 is TGTGCCAGCACCTCCATGACCTACGAGCAGTACTTC. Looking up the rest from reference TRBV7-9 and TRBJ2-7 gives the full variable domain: DTGVSQNPRHKITKRGQNVTFRCDPISEHNRLYWYRQTLGQGPEFLTYFQNEAQLEKSRLLSDRFSAERPKGSFSTLEIQRTEQGDSAMYLCASTSMTYEQYFGPGTRLTVT.

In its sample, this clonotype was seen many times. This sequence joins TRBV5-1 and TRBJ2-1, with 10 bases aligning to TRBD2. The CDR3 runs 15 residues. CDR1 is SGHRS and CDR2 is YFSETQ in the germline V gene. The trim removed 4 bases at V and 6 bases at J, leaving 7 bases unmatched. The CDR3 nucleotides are TGCGCCAGCAGCCAAGAGCGGGGGGGGAGCAATGAGCAGTTCTTC. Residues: CASSQERGGSNEQFF. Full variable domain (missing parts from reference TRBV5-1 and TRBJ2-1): KAGVTQTPRYLIKTRGQQVTLSCSPISGHRSVSWYQQTPGQGLQFLFEYFSETQRNKGNFPGRFSGRQFSNSRSEMNVSTLELGDSALYLCASSQERGGSNEQFFGPGTRLTVL.

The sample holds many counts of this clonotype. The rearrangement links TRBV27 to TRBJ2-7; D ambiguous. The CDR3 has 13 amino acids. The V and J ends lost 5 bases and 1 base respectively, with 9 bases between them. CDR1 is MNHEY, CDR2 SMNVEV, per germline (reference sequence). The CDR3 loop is CASSRTGSYEQYF. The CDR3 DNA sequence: TGTGCCAGCAGTCGGACCGGTTCCTACGAGCAGTACTTC.

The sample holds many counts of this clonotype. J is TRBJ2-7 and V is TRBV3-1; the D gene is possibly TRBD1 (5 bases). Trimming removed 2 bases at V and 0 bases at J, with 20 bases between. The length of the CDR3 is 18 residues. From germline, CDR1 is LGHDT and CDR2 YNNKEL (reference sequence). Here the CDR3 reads CASSQSSWGTGGSYEQYF. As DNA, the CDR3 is TGTGCCAGCAGCCAAAGTTCCTGGGGTACAGGCGGCTCCTACGAGCAGTACTTC.

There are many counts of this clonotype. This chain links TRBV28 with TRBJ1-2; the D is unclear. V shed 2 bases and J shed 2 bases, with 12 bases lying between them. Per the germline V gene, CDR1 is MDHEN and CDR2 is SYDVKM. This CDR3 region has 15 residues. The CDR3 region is CASSLVGSGNYGYTF. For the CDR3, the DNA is TGTGCCAGCAGTTTAGTCGGGAGTGGGAACTATGGCTACACCTTC.

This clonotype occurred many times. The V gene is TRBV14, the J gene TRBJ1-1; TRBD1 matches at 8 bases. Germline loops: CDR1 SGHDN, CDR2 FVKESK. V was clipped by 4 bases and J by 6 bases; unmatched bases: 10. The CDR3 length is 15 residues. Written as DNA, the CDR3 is TGTGCCAGCAGCCCCCACGGTGACAGGGGAGCTGAAGCTTTCTTT. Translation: CASSPHGDRGAEAFF.

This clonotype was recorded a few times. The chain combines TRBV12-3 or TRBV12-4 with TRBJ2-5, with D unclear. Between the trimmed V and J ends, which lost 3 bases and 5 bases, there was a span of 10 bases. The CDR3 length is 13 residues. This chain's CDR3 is CASSFPVWETQYF. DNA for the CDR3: TGTGCCAGCAGTTTCCCAGTATGGGAGACCCAGTACTTC.

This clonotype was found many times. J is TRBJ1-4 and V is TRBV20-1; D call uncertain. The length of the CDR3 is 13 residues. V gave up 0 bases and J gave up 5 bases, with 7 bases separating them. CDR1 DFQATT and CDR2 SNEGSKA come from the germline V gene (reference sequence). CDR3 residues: CSARDPQNEKLFF. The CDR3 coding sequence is TGCAGTGCTAGAGACCCACAGAATGAAAAACTGTTTTTT.

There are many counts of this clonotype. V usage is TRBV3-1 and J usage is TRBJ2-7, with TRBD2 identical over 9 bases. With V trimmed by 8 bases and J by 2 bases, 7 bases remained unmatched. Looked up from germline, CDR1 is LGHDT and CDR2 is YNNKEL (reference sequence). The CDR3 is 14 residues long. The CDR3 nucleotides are TGTGCCAGCGGGAGTAGCGGGGGAACCTACGAGCAGTACTTC. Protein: CASGSSGGTYEQYF.

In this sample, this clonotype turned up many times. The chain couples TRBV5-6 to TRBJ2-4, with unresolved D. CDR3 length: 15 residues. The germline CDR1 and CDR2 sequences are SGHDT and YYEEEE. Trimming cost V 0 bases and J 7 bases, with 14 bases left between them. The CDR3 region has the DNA TGTGCCAGCAGCTTGGGGAGCGACCGATGGAACATTCAGTACTTC. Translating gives CASSLGSDRWNIQYF.

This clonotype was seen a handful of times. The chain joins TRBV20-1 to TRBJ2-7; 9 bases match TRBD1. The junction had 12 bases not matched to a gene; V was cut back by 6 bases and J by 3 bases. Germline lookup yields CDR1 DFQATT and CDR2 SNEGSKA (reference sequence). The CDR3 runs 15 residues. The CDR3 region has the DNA TGCAGTGCACTCTATCCGGGACAGGGTGTCTACGAGCAGTACTTC. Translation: CSALYPGQGVYEQYF.